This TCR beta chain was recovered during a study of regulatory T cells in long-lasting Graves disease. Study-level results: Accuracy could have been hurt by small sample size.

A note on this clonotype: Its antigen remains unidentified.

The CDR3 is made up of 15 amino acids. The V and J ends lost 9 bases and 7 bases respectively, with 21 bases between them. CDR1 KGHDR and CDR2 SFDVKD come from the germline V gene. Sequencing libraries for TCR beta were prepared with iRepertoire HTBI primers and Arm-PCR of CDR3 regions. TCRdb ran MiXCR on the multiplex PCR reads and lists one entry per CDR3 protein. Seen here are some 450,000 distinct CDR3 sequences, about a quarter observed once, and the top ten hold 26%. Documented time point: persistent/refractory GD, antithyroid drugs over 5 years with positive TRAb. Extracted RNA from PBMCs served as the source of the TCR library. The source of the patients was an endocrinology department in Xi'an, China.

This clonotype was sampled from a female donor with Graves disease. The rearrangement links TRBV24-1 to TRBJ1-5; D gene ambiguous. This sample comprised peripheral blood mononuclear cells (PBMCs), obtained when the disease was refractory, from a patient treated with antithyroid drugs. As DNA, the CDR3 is TGTGCCACCCCACCGAGGCCCCAATATAGGCAGCCCCAGCATTTT. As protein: CATPPRPQYRQPQHF.